This TCR beta chain originates from a study of T cells in women clearing cervical HPV infection. In the study overall: Controls gave blood once infection was undetectable; cases at lesion identification.

Measured with immunoSEQ multiplex PCR; TCRdb has only the in-frame clones, and not every one. The sample includes tens of thousands of clones. On this clone: The antigen is undetermined. The read halts 3 residues ahead of the CDR3 end, with the missing end drawn from the germline J gene.

The CDR3 covers 15 residues. V shed 2 bases and J shed 1 base, with 12 bases lying between them. Germline-derived CDR1 and CDR2 are SGHDN and FVKESK. Study findings and constraints: TRBV6-7 relative abundance averaged 0.11% in cases and under 0.2% in controls.

The source of this sequence is a woman aged 18 to 75 with a cervical HPV16 infection that either progressed to CIN3+ or cleared (not recorded which). Material: blood buffy coat. This chain connects TRBV14 to TRBJ2-7; D is undetermined. The chain's CDR3 is CASSQLLGRSYEQYF. CDR3 DNA, as far as it was read: TGTGCCAGCAGCCAACTCTTGGGCAGATCCTACGAG.